These 27 T cell receptor beta chains were all obtained from the same sample, sequenced in a study of T cell responses to AZD1222 COVID-19 vaccine. Sequencing used immunoSEQ multiplex PCR; TCRdb keeps in-frame clones, though not all of them. The sample lists around 58,000 clones, under 90% occurring once. The sequencing used peripheral blood, collected on day 0 of AZD1222 vaccination. These receptors were taken from an adult in good health.

The chain has TRBV3-1 (or the pseudogene TRBV3-2) and TRBJ1-6, with a weak D call TRBD1 (5 bases). CDR1 is LGHDT and CDR2 is YNNKEL in the germline V gene (reference sequence). V was trimmed by 0 bases and J by 7 bases, leaving 10 bases between them. The CDR3 contains 15 residues. In DNA form, the CDR3 reads TGTGCCAGCAGCCAAGATTGGTGGGGGAATTCACCCCTCCACTTT. Encoded protein: CASSQDWWGNSPLHF.

This chain connects TRBV5-4 to TRBJ2-5; D could derive from TRBD1 or TRBD2 (6 bases each). Trimming left V 4 bases short and J 7 bases short, with 17 bases between. This CDR3 spans 14 amino acids. Germline V CDR1 and CDR2: SGHNT, YYREEE (reference sequence). The CDR3 reads CASSRTGTAGTQYF. DNA for the CDR3: TGTGCCAGCAGCCGAACAGGGACTGCAGGGACCCAGTACTTC.

The rearrangement joins TRBV7-9 to TRBJ2-3; D might be TRBD2 (5 bases). The V end lost 5 bases, the J end lost 9 bases, and 15 bases lay between the germline ends. Germline assignment: CDR1 SEHNR and CDR2 FQNEAQ (reference sequence). The CDR3 spans 13 residues. CDR3 protein: CASSPEGISTQYF. In DNA, the CDR3 is TGTGCCAGCAGCCCAGAGGGCATTAGCACGCAGTATTTT.

There are a few counts of this clone. The rearrangement links TRBV21-1 to TRBJ1-1; the table's D gene call, TRBD1, was not cross checked with the DNA. TRBV21-1 is described as a pseudogene. The CDR3 contains 15 residues. The DNA of the CDR3 is TGTGCCAGCAGCAACCAACGTTGGGGCTCTGCTGAAGCTTTCTTT. Its translation: CASSNQRWGSAEAFF.

This chain connects TRBV24-1 to TRBJ2-1; 7 bases map to TRBD2. V shed 2 bases, J shed 6 bases, and the junction held 6 bases outside the gene matches. Germline CDR1 reads KGHDR; CDR2 reads SFDVKD. The CDR3 runs to 15 residues. The CDR3 spells CATSDSGEGSNEQFF. In nucleotides, the CDR3 is TGTGCCACCAGTGATTCGGGGGAGGGGAGCAATGAGCAGTTCTTC.

The J gene is TRBJ1-2, the V gene TRBV6-5; D possibly corresponds to TRBD1 (5 bases). V was pared by 5 bases and J by 4 bases, with 14 bases between. This CDR3 comprises 14 residues. CDR1 and CDR2 from the germline V gene are MNHEY and SVGAGI. The CDR3 region is CASSPFDSLYGYTF. DNA of the CDR3: TGTGCCAGCAGTCCATTCGACAGCCTCTATGGCTACACCTTC.

This clone has just a few counts. The chain has TRBV19 and TRBJ2-5; 11 nucleotides line up with TRBD1. Germline CDR1 and CDR2: LNHDA and SQIVND (reference sequence). V lost 6 bases to trimming and J lost 5 bases; unmatched junction nucleotides: 5. This CDR3 comprises 14 residues. CDR3: CASRRGQGVETQYF. In DNA form, the CDR3 reads TGTGCCAGTAGAAGGGGACAGGGGGTCGAGACCCAGTACTTC.

V is TRBV19 and J is TRBJ1-2; no clear D gene. Trimming left V 8 bases short and J 0 bases short, with 10 bases between. CDR1 is LNHDA and CDR2 is SQIVND in the germline V gene (reference sequence). The CDR3 consists of 13 residues. CDR3 coding DNA: TGTGCCAGTTCCCCTTTAGCTAACTATGGCTACACCTTC. Translated, it gives CASSPLANYGYTF.

CDR3 in amino acids: CASSPRGDKYF. CDR3 DNA: TGTGCCAGCTCACCAAGGGGAGACAAGTACTTC. The chain uses TRBV18 and TRBJ2-7; D possibly matches TRBD1 or TRBD2 (5 bases each). From germline, CDR1 is KGHSH and CDR2 LQKENI. The CDR3 extends over 11 amino acids. V gave up 2 bases and J gave up 11 bases, with 10 bases separating them.

In its sample, this clone was seen a few times. The chain joins TRBV11-3 to TRBJ2-2; 11 bases match TRBD2. This CDR3 comprises 15 residues. Germline V gene sequence: CDR1 SGHNT, CDR2 YENEEA. The V segment lost 3 bases and the J segment 5 bases; nucleotides outside the gene matches: 2. CDR3 coding DNA: TGTGCCAGCAGCTTGACTAGCGGGAAAACCGGGGAGCTGTTTTTT. Protein: CASSLTSGKTGELFF.

V gene TRBV30 combines with J gene TRBJ1-1; 7 bases are shared with TRBD1. Germline CDR1 and CDR2: GTSNPN and SVGIG (reference sequence). V dropped 2 bases and J dropped 6; count of bases not matched to a gene: 3. The CDR3 extends over 12 amino acids. DNA for the CDR3: TGTGCCTGGAGTTACAGGGGCCCTGAAGCTTTCTTT. It is translated as CAWSYRGPEAFF. Full variable domain (rest looked up from reference TRBV30 and TRBJ1-1): SQTIHQWPATLVQPVGSPLSLECTVEGTSNPNLYWYRQAAGRGLQLLFYSVGIGQISSEVPQNLSASRPQDRQFILSSKKLLLSDSGFYLCAWSYRGPEAFFGQGTRLTVV.

The gene calls are TRBV6-1 and TRBJ1-5; 8 bases align to TRBD1. The CDR3 consists of 16 residues. With 4 bases clipped from V and 2 bases from J, the junction kept 7 bases outside the gene matches. Germline values: CDR1 MNHNS, CDR2 SASEGT. This chain's CDR3 is CASSGQTGDGNQPQHF. CDR3 in DNA: TGTGCCAGCAGTGGGCAGACAGGGGACGGCAATCAGCCCCAGCATTTT.

The chain is built from TRBV7-2 and TRBJ2-7; D is perhaps TRBD2 (6 bases). Germline loops: CDR1 SGHTA, CDR2 FQGNSA. The CDR3 extends over 13 amino acids. Trimming took 3 bases from V and 3 from J, leaving 9 bases between them. CDR3 sequence: CASSFPGGYEQYF. CDR3 sequence (DNA): TGTGCCAGCAGCTTCCCCGGGGGCTACGAGCAGTACTTC.

The genes are TRBV12-1 and TRBJ1-6; the tabulated D call, TRBD1, remains unverified against the DNA. TRBV12-1 is designated a pseudogene. The CDR3 contains 16 residues. CDR3 in amino acids: CASSPLSGTGCSPLHF. The CDR3 nucleotides read TGTGCCAGCAGCCCGCTCTCCGGGACAGGGTGTTCACCCCTCCACTTT.

This chain connects TRBV12-3 or TRBV12-4 to TRBJ2-7; TRBD2 might be the D (5 bases). V gave up 3 bases and J gave up 2 bases, with 8 bases separating them. The CDR3 sequence is 13 residues long. The CDR3 sequence is CASSLRAAYEQYF. Here the CDR3 DNA reads TGTGCCAGCAGTTTGCGGGCGGCCTACGAGCAGTACTTC.

This rearrangement joins TRBV6-5 to TRBJ2-7; D ambiguous. The CDR3 extends over 14 amino acids. V was shortened by 5 bases and J by 3 bases, with 14 bases between the two germline ends. Germline CDR1 is MNHEY and CDR2 is SVGAGI. CDR3 in DNA: TGTGCCAGCAGTAGGCACAGTGGGATCTACGAGCAGTACTTC. Translating it yields CASSRHSGIYEQYF.

The CDR3 here is CASSPGTGGEKLFF. CDR3 DNA sequence: TGTGCCAGCAGTCCCGGGACAGGGGGTGAAAAACTGTTTTTT. The chain has TRBV6-5 and TRBJ1-4; 11 nucleotides match TRBD1. J lost 7 bases, V lost 5 bases, and 3 bases had no gene match. Germline V gene sequence: CDR1 MNHEY, CDR2 SVGAGI. The CDR3 consists of 14 residues.

The chain links TRBV3-1 (or the pseudogene TRBV3-2) to TRBJ1-3; no firm D call. Germline CDR1 and CDR2: LGHDT and YNNKEL (reference sequence). The CDR3 covers 15 residues. Trimming cost V 6 bases and J 0 bases, with 12 bases left between them. CDR3 nucleotide sequence: TGTGCCAGCAGTCAGACCGGGTCCTCTGGAAACACCATATATTTT. This codes for CASSQTGSSGNTIYF.

In its sample, this clone was seen a few times. The rearrangement joins TRBV7-9 to TRBJ1-1; unclear D gene. The CDR3 covers 14 residues. With 6 bases removed from V and 4 bases from J, the gap between germline ends came to 15 bases. Germline loops: CDR1 SEHNR, CDR2 FQNEAQ (reference sequence). CDR3 loop: CASRSDRSGTEAFF. The CDR3 DNA is TGTGCCAGCAGGTCCGACCGATCGGGCACTGAAGCTTTCTTT.

The chain employs TRBV5-3 and TRBJ1-2; unclear D gene. TRBV5-3 qualifies as an ORF whose function is uncertain. The CDR3 consists of 13 residues. Between the trimmed V and J ends, which lost 4 bases and 3 bases, there was a span of 10 bases. The CDR3 sequence: CARSPRRDYGYTF. DNA of the CDR3: TGTGCCAGAAGCCCAAGACGGGACTATGGCTACACCTTC.

This rearrangement joins TRBV28 to TRBJ1-1, with D perhaps TRBD1 (6 bases). Germline V gene sequence: CDR1 MDHEN, CDR2 SYDVKM. The CDR3 spans 14 residues. V was clipped by 7 bases and J by 1 base, with 13 bases between them. CDR3 bases: TGTGCCAGCACCTGGGACACGAGGAACACTGAAGCTTTCTTT. Its protein product is CASTWDTRNTEAFF.

Only one count was recorded for this clone. This chain links TRBV15 with TRBJ2-7, with TRBD1 matching 8 bases. Per the germline V gene, CDR1 is LNHNV and CDR2 is YYDKDF (reference sequence). V trimming: 5 bases; J trimming: 5 bases; junction bases outside the gene matches: 8. The CDR3 totals 14 residues. CDR3 amino acids: CATSATGDRNEQYF. As DNA, the CDR3 is TGTGCCACCAGCGCGACAGGGGACCGCAACGAGCAGTACTTC.

V usage is TRBV18 and J usage is TRBJ1-1; 7 nucleotides agree with TRBD1. Germline CDR1 KGHSH, CDR2 LQKENI. The trim removed 3 bases at V and 0 bases at J, leaving 7 bases unmatched. The CDR3 has 16 amino acids. The CDR3 DNA reads as TGTGCCAGCTCACCCGTGGGAGACAGGGTGAACACTGAAGCTTTCTTT. Its protein product is CASSPVGDRVNTEAFF.

V is TRBV5-6 and J is TRBJ2-2; D might be TRBD1 (5 bases). The ends were cut back, 4 bases at V and 1 base at J, with 11 bases in the middle. The germline CDR1 and CDR2 sequences are SGHDT and YYEEEE. This CDR3 contains 15 residues. CDR3 DNA: TGTGCCAGCAGCCCTCAGGGTCGGAACACCGGGGAGCTGTTTTTT. Protein sequence: CASSPQGRNTGELFF.

The chain joins TRBV15 to TRBJ2-1; a weak D match, TRBD2 (6 bases). CDR3 length: 15 residues. Germline CDR1 LNHNV, CDR2 YYDKDF (reference sequence). V was clipped by 0 bases and J by 9 bases, with 15 bases between them. As DNA, the CDR3 is TGTGCCACCAGCAGAGAACTAGCCGACGTCGGTGAGCAGTTCTTC. It yields the protein CATSRELADVGEQFF.

The CDR3 spells CASSTPGGTDTQYF. The CDR3 DNA reads as TGTGCCAGCAGCACCCCCGGGGGTACGGATACGCAGTATTTT. The chain links TRBV5-4 to TRBJ2-3, with D possibly matching TRBD2 (6 bases). V gave up 4 bases and J gave up 6 bases, with 15 bases separating them. CDR1 SGHNT and CDR2 YYREEE come from the germline V gene (reference sequence). The CDR3 has 14 residues.

The chain's CDR3 is CASSPGQGRVETQYF. The CDR3 bases are TGTGCCAGCAGCCCCGGACAGGGAAGGGTTGAGACCCAGTACTTC. The chain uses TRBV11-2 and TRBJ2-5; 8 nucleotides align to TRBD1. V gave up 5 bases and J gave up 5 bases; unmatched junction bases: 10. In germline, CDR1 is SGHAT, CDR2 FQNNGV. The CDR3 extends over 15 amino acids. Variable domain in full (rest from reference TRBV11-2 and TRBJ2-5): EAGVAQSPRYKIIEKRQSVAFWCNPISGHATLYWYQQILGQGPKLLIQFQNNGVVDDSQLPKDRFSAERLKGVDSTLKIQPAKLEDSAVYLCASSPGQGRVETQYFGPGTRLLVL.